This entry describes one T cell receptor beta chain. This specimen comes from a study of immune characteristics of hereditary and idiopathic chronic pancreatitis. Sequencing used immunoSEQ multiplex PCR; TCRdb keeps in-frame clones, though not all of them. The sample lists more than 1,400 clones; around 69% were seen once. Patients having total pancreatectomy with islet autotransplantation provided the chronic pancreatitis pancreas tissue. Included chronic pancreatitis patients had no known history of diabetes. This TCR came from a human donor with chronic pancreatitis. Sequencing input: pancreas tissue with hereditary chronic pancreatitis.

The DNA for the CDR3 is TGTGCCAGCAGTGAACTAGCGGAACTTTCGAACACCGGGGAGCTGTTTTTT. Translated: CASSELAELSNTGELFF. The V and J genes are TRBV6-1 and TRBJ2-2, with 7 bases fitting TRBD2. CDR1 MNHNS and CDR2 SASEGT come from the germline V gene. The CDR3 is 17 amino acids. The V segment lost 2 bases and the J segment 0 bases; nucleotides outside the gene matches: 6.